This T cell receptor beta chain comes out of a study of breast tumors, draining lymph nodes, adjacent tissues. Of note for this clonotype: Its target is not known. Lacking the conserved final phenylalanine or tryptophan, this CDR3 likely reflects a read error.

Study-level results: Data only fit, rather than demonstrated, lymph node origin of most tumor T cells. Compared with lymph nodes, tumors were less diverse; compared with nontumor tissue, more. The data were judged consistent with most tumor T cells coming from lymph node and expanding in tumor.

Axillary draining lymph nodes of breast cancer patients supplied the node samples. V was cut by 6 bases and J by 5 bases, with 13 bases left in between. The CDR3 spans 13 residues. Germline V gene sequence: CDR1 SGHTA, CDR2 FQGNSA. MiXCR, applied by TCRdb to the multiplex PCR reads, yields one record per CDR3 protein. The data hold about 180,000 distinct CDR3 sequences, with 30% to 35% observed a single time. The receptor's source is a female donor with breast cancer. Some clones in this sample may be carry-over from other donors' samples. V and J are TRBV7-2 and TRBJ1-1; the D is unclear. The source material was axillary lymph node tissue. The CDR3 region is CASSPLRGTEAFS. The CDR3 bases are TGTGCCAGCAGTCCCTTGCGAGGAACTGAAGCTTTCTCT.